The present TCR beta chain was sequenced within a study of graft-versus-host responses after intestinal transplantation. Looking at the study overall: Grafts were multivisceral, liver-intestinal, or isolated intestinal.

About this clone itself: What it binds is unknown.

Libraries were prepared by immunoSEQ multiplex PCR; TCRdb keeps only in-frame clonotypes and omits some of them. The data hold about 25,000 clones, with over 90% observed a single time. Study results and limitations: GvH clones turned up in recipient marrow; some had shown up first in ileum or blood. Early post-transplant HvG declines showed an association with peak circulating GvH clone levels.

The TCR comes from a human patient who received an intestinal transplant, so some T cells may come from the graft donor. The material sequenced was PBMCs, taken 18 days after transplant.

The DNA of the CDR3 is TGTGCCAGCAGTTTAAGCCCAAATAACCCAAGAGGGGCTTTCTTT. Amino acid sequence: CASSLSPNNPRGAFF. J is TRBJ1-1 and V is TRBV27; D is ambiguous. This CDR3 region has 15 residues. Germline V gene lookup returns CDR1 MNHEY and CDR2 SMNVEV (reference sequence). With 2 bases removed from V and 11 bases from J, the gap between germline ends came to 21 bases.